This passage covers 30 T cell receptor beta chains from one sample sequenced in a study of blood T cells in healthy people across ages. Primed by a sample-barcoded 5' primer and a J-beta primer mix, a second PCR proceeded for 7 to 11 cycles. TCRdb independently ran MiXCR on the 5' RACE reads; one entry per CDR3 protein. In the table there are over 1,500,000 distinct CDR3 sequences, roughly 50% of which are singletons. The sequencing sample was made of blood. The receptors were gathered from a woman aged 35 to 49 in good health.

Only a few counts were recorded for this clonotype. J is TRBJ1-4 and V is TRBV12-3 or TRBV12-4; a weak D match, TRBD1 (5 bases). Trimming cost V 5 bases and J 0 bases, with 13 bases left between them. This CDR3 contains 16 residues. CDR3 loop: CASSPEWTTTNEKLFF. Written as DNA, the CDR3 is TGTGCCAGCAGTCCCGAATGGACAACAACTAATGAAAAACTGTTTTTT.

This clonotype showed up just a few times. V and J are TRBV20-1 and TRBJ2-5; D is perhaps TRBD1 or TRBD2 (6 bases each). Per germline, CDR1 DFQATT and CDR2 SNEGSKA (reference sequence). The CDR3 contains 19 residues. Trimming stripped 0 bases from V and 1 base from J, with 24 bases between. Written as DNA, the CDR3 is TGCAGTGCTAGAGATGCGACAGGCGGGGAGTTTGTACTCCAAGAGACCCAGTACTTC. Residues: CSARDATGGEFVLQETQYF.

CDR3 nucleotides: TGTGCCAGCAGTTTTGTCAGCACAACAGATACGCAGTATTTT. It translates to CASSFVSTTDTQYF. The V call is TRBV12-3 or TRBV12-4, the J call TRBJ2-3, with D unclear. CDR3 length: 14 residues. The ends were cut back, 3 bases at V and 3 bases at J, with 10 bases in the middle.

J is TRBJ2-3 and V is TRBV11-2; D is perhaps TRBD2 (6 bases). V lost 0 bases and J lost 6, with 19 bases in between. Germline CDR1 and CDR2: SGHAT and FQNNGV. The CDR3 contains 17 residues. For the CDR3, the DNA is TGTGCCAGCAGCTTAGATCGCGCGGGGTTTATTAGTGATACGCAGTATTTT. Its translation is CASSLDRAGFISDTQYF.

This clonotype turned up a few times. The chain carries TRBV5-6 and TRBJ2-5; TRBD1 matches 8 bases. V shed 4 bases, J shed 5 bases, and the junction held 10 bases outside the gene matches. Germline-derived CDR1 and CDR2 are SGHDT and YYEEEE. This CDR3 is 15 amino acids long. In DNA form, the CDR3 reads TGTGCCAGCAGCCCGGACGGACAGGGTCCCGAGACCCAGTACTTC. Its translation: CASSPDGQGPETQYF.

The chain joins TRBV20-1 to TRBJ2-4, with TRBD1 matching over 7 bases. The germline gives CDR1 DFQATT, CDR2 SNEGSKA (reference sequence). V gave up 6 bases and J gave up 11 bases; unmatched junction bases: 10. The CDR3 length is 12 residues. The CDR3 spells CSALPGDSVQYF. The CDR3 bases are TGCAGTGCCCTACCTGGGGACAGTGTTCAGTACTTC.

The gene calls are TRBV19 and TRBJ1-6; D might be TRBD1 (6 bases). From germline, CDR1 is LNHDA and CDR2 SQIVND (reference sequence). The germline V and J ends were trimmed by 6 bases and 10 bases, with 16 bases remaining between them. The CDR3 runs to 14 residues. The CDR3 nucleotides read TGTGCCAGTAGGTTTCAGGGGATGGGCTCACCCCTCCACTTT. Its protein product is CASRFQGMGSPLHF.

The rearrangement uses TRBV24-1 and TRBJ2-7, with a tentative D call TRBD2 (5 bases). The V gene's germline CDR1 is KGHDR and CDR2 SFDVKD. The CDR3 spans 15 residues. Trimming left V 7 bases short and J 6 bases short, with 21 bases between. The CDR3 protein is CATRGPGNSPPEQYF. CDR3 bases: TGTGCCACCAGGGGTCCGGGGAACTCACCCCCCGAGCAGTACTTC.

The rearrangement joins TRBV15 to TRBJ1-1, with D possibly TRBD1 on 6 matching bases. V shed 1 base and J shed 3 bases, with 9 bases lying between them. Looked up from germline, CDR1 is LNHNV and CDR2 is YYDKDF (reference sequence). The CDR3 loop spans 14 amino acids. CDR3 protein: CATSRAGAHTEAFF. The CDR3 DNA sequence: TGTGCCACCAGCAGAGCGGGGGCCCACACTGAAGCTTTCTTT.

This clonotype was seen more than once but under ten times. The chain is built from TRBV20-1 and TRBJ2-1; D unresolved. V was trimmed by 3 bases and J by 3 bases, leaving 9 bases between them. This CDR3 spans 13 amino acids. CDR1 is DFQATT, CDR2 SNEGSKA, per germline (reference sequence). CDR3 in DNA: TGCAGTGCTAGTCGGCCCCTCTACAATGAGCAGTTCTTC. Its protein product is CSASRPLYNEQFF.

This clonotype has more than one count but fewer than ten. The chain carries TRBV27 and TRBJ2-7; a weak D match, TRBD2 (6 bases). This CDR3 region has 15 residues. Germline V gene data show CDR1 as MNHEY and CDR2 as SMNVEV (reference sequence). The ends were cut back, 5 bases at V and 0 bases at J, with 14 bases in the middle. The chain's CDR3 is CASSHPGLNSYEQYF. Here the CDR3 DNA reads TGTGCCAGCAGTCACCCGGGACTTAACTCCTACGAGCAGTACTTC.

V and J are TRBV9 and TRBJ2-1; unclear D gene. Trimming stripped 7 bases from V and 7 bases from J, with 18 bases between. The CDR3 covers 14 residues. Germline V lookup: CDR1 SGDLS, CDR2 YYNGEE. CDR3 nucleotide sequence: TGTGCCAGCGCGTCTGGGTGGGCTAGGAATGAGCAGTTCTTC. It translates to CASASGWARNEQFF.

This clonotype has more than one count but fewer than ten. The chain carries TRBV12-3 or TRBV12-4 and TRBJ1-5; tentative D call: TRBD1 (5 bases). CDR3 length equals 16 residues. Trimming took off 6 bases at V and 0 bases at J, with 15 bases between the two ends. CDR3 amino acids: CASSSDGAHSNQPQHF. As DNA, the CDR3 is TGTGCCAGCAGCAGCGACGGGGCGCATAGCAATCAGCCCCAGCATTTT.

This sequence joins TRBV3-1 and TRBJ2-3, with D possibly matching TRBD1 (5 bases). Germline V gives CDR1 LGHDT, CDR2 YNNKEL (reference sequence). There are 18 residues in the CDR3. The germline V and J ends were trimmed by 3 bases and 5 bases, with 24 bases remaining between them. CDR3 protein: CASSQDTKQAPLGDTQYF. The CDR3 coding sequence is TGTGCCAGCAGCCAGGACACAAAGCAGGCCCCACTGGGAGATACGCAGTATTTT.

This clonotype appeared a few times. The V call is TRBV12-3 or TRBV12-4, the J call TRBJ2-7; D may be TRBD2 (6 bases). The CDR3 has 15 amino acids. V dropped 7 bases and J dropped 2 bases, with 18 bases sitting between them. Written as DNA, the CDR3 is TGTGCCAGCACCGGAGGGCAGGGTAAAACCTACGAGCAGTACTTC. Translating it yields CASTGGQGKTYEQYF.

This rearrangement joins TRBV28 to TRBJ2-2; D is perhaps TRBD1 (6 bases). The CDR3 covers 15 residues. CDR1 is MDHEN, CDR2 SYDVKM, per germline. Trimming stripped 4 bases from V and 4 bases from J, with 13 bases between. CDR3 sequence: CASSSGQRSTGELFF. DNA of the CDR3: TGTGCCAGCAGTTCCGGACAGCGGAGCACCGGGGAGCTGTTTTTT. The full variable domain, its missing parts supplied by reference TRBV28 and TRBJ2-2, is DVKVTQSSRYLVKRTGEKVFLECVQDMDHENMFWYRQDPGLGLRLIYFSYDVKMKEKGDIPEGYSVSREKKERFSLILESASTNQTSMYLCASSSGQRSTGELFFGEGSRLTVL.

Of note for this clonotype: A read error is possible here, since a much larger clone lies one base away. The J gene is TRBJ2-1, the V gene TRBV25-1; 9 positions match TRBD1. The assigned J gene may be wrong: the sequence end matches TRBJ2-7 better. From germline, CDR1 is MGHDK and CDR2 SYGVNS. The CDR3 sequence is 15 residues long. The CDR3 sequence is CASSVTGGSYNEQYF. Here the CDR3 DNA reads TGTGCCAGCAGTGTCACAGGGGGCTCCTACAATGAGCAGTACTTC.

The rearrangement links TRBV28 to TRBJ1-1; TRBD1 matches at 8 bases. With 7 bases clipped from V and 1 base from J, the junction kept 5 bases outside the gene matches. The CDR3 is made up of 14 amino acids. CDR1 MDHEN and CDR2 SYDVKM come from the germline V gene. This CDR3 is CASTQQGENTEAFF. Here the CDR3 DNA reads TGTGCCAGCACCCAACAGGGGGAGAACACTGAAGCTTTCTTT.

V is TRBV20-1 and J is TRBJ1-6; D is undetermined. The V end was cut by 4 bases, the J end by 5 bases, with 9 bases between. CDR1 is DFQATT, CDR2 SNEGSKA, per germline (reference sequence). The CDR3 totals 13 residues. CDR3: CSAIRRDNSPLHF. For the CDR3, the DNA is TGCAGTGCTATTAGACGGGATAATTCACCCCTCCACTTT.

The chain's CDR3 is CASSQVENQPQHF. The DNA of the CDR3 is TGTGCCAGCAGCCAAGTAGAGAACCAGCCCCAGCATTTT. The chain has TRBV4-2 and TRBJ1-5; D gene unclear. V was cut by 1 base and J by 7 bases, with 8 bases left in between. Germline loops: CDR1 LGHNA, CDR2 YNFKEQ. The CDR3 runs 13 residues.

With respect to this clonotype: The junction and the germline gene differ at one end; a read error may be behind it. V and J are TRBV27 and TRBJ2-1; D is perhaps TRBD2 (5 bases). The germline V gene encodes CDR1 MNHEY and CDR2 SMNVEV (reference sequence). There are 15 residues in the CDR3. The CDR3 DNA sequence: TGTGCCAGCACTGGCGGAGGCGACTCCTACAAGGAGCAGTTCTTC. Protein: CASTGGGDSYKEQFF.

Note on this clonotype: One junction end does not reproduce the germline sequence, and a read error may be involved. The chain couples TRBV6-4 to TRBJ2-6, with D hard to call. The CDR3 contains 16 residues. Germline V gives CDR1 MRHNA, CDR2 SNTAGT. This CDR3 reads CTSSDGDGSGANVLTF. CDR3 nucleotides: TGTACCAGCAGTGATGGGGATGGCTCTGGGGCCAACGTCCTGACTTTC.

This chain links TRBV12-3 or TRBV12-4 with TRBJ1-2, with a possible D match to TRBD1 (5 bases). V lost 7 bases, J lost 6 bases, and 24 bases lay in between. This CDR3 has 16 residues. The CDR3 reads CASNPSPQGVTNGYTF. The DNA for the CDR3 is TGTGCCAGCAACCCCAGTCCTCAGGGCGTTACTAATGGCTACACCTTC.

The chain couples TRBV5-1 to TRBJ1-5, with D unresolved. The CDR3 has 15 residues. Trimming took off 4 bases at V and 3 bases at J, with 14 bases between the two ends. The germline CDR1 and CDR2 sequences are SGHRS and YFSETQ. The CDR3 region is CASSPDGSFNQPQHF. CDR3 DNA: TGCGCCAGCAGCCCCGACGGTAGCTTCAATCAGCCCCAGCATTTT. Full variable domain (rest looked up from reference TRBV5-1 and TRBJ1-5): KAGVTQTPRYLIKTRGQQVTLSCSPISGHRSVSWYQQTPGQGLQFLFEYFSETQRNKGNFPGRFSGRQFSNSRSEMNVSTLELGDSALYLCASSPDGSFNQPQHFGDGTRLSIL.

The chain employs TRBV28 and TRBJ2-5; D perhaps matches TRBD1 (6 bases). The J call may be faulty, since TRBJ2-7 better matches the DNA end. The CDR3 length is 14 residues. The germline CDR1 and CDR2 sequences are MDHEN and SYDVKM. The CDR3 here is CASSFLGQPYEQYF. CDR3 nucleotide sequence: TGTGCCAGCAGTTTTTTGGGACAACCCTACGAGCAGTACTTC.

There are a few counts of this clonotype. V and J are TRBV6-5 and TRBJ1-5; D perhaps matches TRBD1 (5 bases). Per the germline V gene, CDR1 is MNHEY and CDR2 is SVGAGI. Trimming cost V 5 bases and J 4 bases, with 15 bases left between them. The CDR3 is made up of 15 amino acids. In DNA, the CDR3 is TGTGCCAGCAGTCCCGTCCGACAGCTAAATCAGCCCCAGCATTTT. Amino acids: CASSPVRQLNQPQHF.

V gene TRBV6-5 combines with J gene TRBJ1-4, with 7 bases fitting TRBD1. The CDR3 covers 14 residues. The junction had 5 bases not matched to a gene; V was cut back by 6 bases and J by 4 bases. Per germline, CDR1 MNHEY and CDR2 SVGAGI. The CDR3 here is CASRDRAYNEKLFF. CDR3 DNA sequence: TGTGCCAGCAGAGACAGGGCCTATAATGAAAAACTGTTTTTT.

The chain combines TRBV7-2 with TRBJ2-3; 10 positions agree with TRBD2. This CDR3 spans 17 amino acids. V lost 2 bases and J lost 7; bases outside the gene matches: 12. Germline CDR1 is SGHTA and CDR2 is FQGNSA. CDR3 protein: CASSLHSVSGGWYTQYF. In nucleotides, the CDR3 is TGTGCCAGCAGCTTACATTCGGTTAGCGGGGGGTGGTATACGCAGTATTTT.

The chain carries TRBV4-3 and TRBJ1-5; D is uncertain. Germline V gene data show CDR1 as LGHNA and CDR2 as YSLEER. The V end was cut by 0 bases, the J end by 3 bases, with 12 bases between. The CDR3 is made up of 16 amino acids. Here the CDR3 DNA reads TGCGCCAGCAGCCAAGATTCGGCAGGTGCCAATCAGCCCCAGCATTTT. Amino acids: CASSQDSAGANQPQHF.

This clonotype was found a few times. This sequence joins TRBV15 and TRBJ2-7, with a weak D call TRBD2 (6 bases). CDR1 is LNHNV, CDR2 YYDKDF, per germline (reference sequence). Trimming took 1 base from V and 9 from J, leaving 13 bases between them. CDR3 length: 13 residues. CDR3 bases: TGTGCCACCAGCAGAGCCCTCCCCGGGGGGCAGTACTTC. Its translation is CATSRALPGGQYF.